The 6 T cell receptor beta chains reported below all come from one sample, sequenced in a study of blood T cell repertoires in COVID-19. The protocol was immunoSEQ multiplex PCR, while the TCRdb copy is restricted to in-frame clones and leaves out a portion. The table shows fewer than 400,000 clones, with under 95% occurring only once. What was sequenced was PBMCs or T cells enriched from blood (not recorded which). The receptors come from a woman in her twenties or thirties who had recovered from COVID-19.

The chain is built from TRBV6-1 and TRBJ2-7; TRBD2 aligns across 11 bases. The junction had 5 bases not matched to a gene; V was cut back by 3 bases and J by 4 bases. The CDR3 contains 15 residues. Germline assignment: CDR1 MNHNS and CDR2 SASEGT. The CDR3: CASSETSGISYEQYF. CDR3 coding DNA: TGTGCCAGCAGTGAGACTAGCGGGATAAGTTACGAGCAGTACTTC.

As for this clone: This CDR3 is also generated by other DNA sequences in the sample. The chain recombines TRBV27 with TRBJ1-2, with TRBD1 matching over 7 bases. V lost 6 bases, J lost 5 bases, and 6 bases stayed unmatched. This CDR3 has 13 amino acids. The germline CDR1 and CDR2 sequences are MNHEY and SMNVEV (reference sequence). CDR3 nucleotides: TGTGCCAGCAGCCCAGGGGGAAATTATGGCTACACCTTC. This gives the protein CASSPGGNYGYTF.

Details on this clone: Sequence at one end of the junction differs from germline and may be a read error. The chain has TRBV7-7 and TRBJ2-1; 8 nucleotides agree with TRBD1. The CDR3 spans 14 residues. CDR1 and CDR2 from the germline V gene are SSHAT and FNYEAQ (reference sequence). The CDR3 sequence: CASSQQGVVDEQFF. CDR3 DNA sequence: TGTGCTAGCAGCCAACAGGGGGTAGTAGATGAGCAGTTCTTC. Full variable domain (missing parts from reference TRBV7-7 and TRBJ2-1): GAGVSQSPRYKVTKRGQDVTLRCDPISSHATLYWYQQALGQGPEFLTYFNYEAQPDKSGLPSDRFSAERPEGSISTLTIQRTEQRDSAMYRCASSQQGVVDEQFFGPGTRLTVL.

This rearrangement joins TRBV28 to TRBJ2-2; 7 bases match TRBD2. Germline lookup yields CDR1 MDHEN and CDR2 SYDVKM. The CDR3 loop spans 13 amino acids. The V segment lost 3 bases and the J segment 6 bases; nucleotides outside the gene matches: 1. CDR3 DNA sequence: TGTGCCAGCAGTTTGGGGGGGGCCGGGGAGCTGTTTTTT. The encoded protein is CASSLGGAGELFF.

The chain has TRBV28 and TRBJ2-3, with D possibly matching TRBD1 (7 bases). V lost 7 bases, J lost 6 bases, and 20 bases lay in between. Germline V gene sequence: CDR1 MDHEN, CDR2 SYDVKM. CDR3 length: 15 amino acids. CDR3 protein: CASTGRQGGMDTQYF. In nucleotides, the CDR3 is TGTGCCAGCACGGGGAGGCAGGGGGGAATGGATACGCAGTATTTT.

The V gene is TRBV5-1, the J gene TRBJ2-7, with a possible D match to TRBD1 (6 bases). Trimming took 3 bases from V and 2 from J, leaving 9 bases between them. CDR3 length: 13 amino acids. CDR1 SGHRS and CDR2 YFSETQ come from the germline V gene. CDR3 amino acids: CASSYEGAYEQYF. In DNA form, the CDR3 reads TGCGCCAGCAGCTACGAGGGGGCCTACGAGCAGTACTTC.